Given below is one T cell receptor beta chain in context. Treg sorting used a CD4+CD25+CD127-/low gate. The V gene's germline CDR1 is LGHDT and CDR2 YNNKEL (reference sequence). V lost 0 bases to trimming and J lost 6 bases, with 18 bases between them. The CDR3 is 17 amino acids. TCRdb re-called the 5' RACE reads through MiXCR, storing one row per CDR3 protein. The sample holds 34,000 or so distinct CDR3 sequences, 20% to 30% seen once. The V call is TRBV3-1, the J call TRBJ2-1; maybe TRBD2 (6 bases). Sample: tumor-infiltrating Tregs sorted from the breast tumor. The clonotype was recovered from a female donor with breast cancer. CDR3 residues: CASSQDHRTINGNEQFF. CDR3 DNA sequence: TGTGCCAGCAGCCAAGATCATAGGACTATTAATGGCAATGAGCAGTTCTTC.